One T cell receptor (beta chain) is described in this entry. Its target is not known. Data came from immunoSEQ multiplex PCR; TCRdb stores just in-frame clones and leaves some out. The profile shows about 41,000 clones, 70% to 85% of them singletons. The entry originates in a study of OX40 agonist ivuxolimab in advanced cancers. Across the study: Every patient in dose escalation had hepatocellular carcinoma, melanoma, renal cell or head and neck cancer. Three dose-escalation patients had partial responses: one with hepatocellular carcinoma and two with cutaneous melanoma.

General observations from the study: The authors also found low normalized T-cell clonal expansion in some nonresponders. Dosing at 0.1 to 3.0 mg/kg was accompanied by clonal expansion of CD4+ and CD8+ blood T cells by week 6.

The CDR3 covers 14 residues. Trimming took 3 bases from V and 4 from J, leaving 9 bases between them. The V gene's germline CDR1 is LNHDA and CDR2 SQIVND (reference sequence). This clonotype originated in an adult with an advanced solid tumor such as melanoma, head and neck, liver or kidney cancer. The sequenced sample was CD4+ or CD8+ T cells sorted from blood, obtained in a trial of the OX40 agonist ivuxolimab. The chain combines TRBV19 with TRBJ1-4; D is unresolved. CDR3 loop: CASSIASGNEKLFF. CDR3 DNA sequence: TGTGCCAGTAGTATCGCATCGGGTAATGAAAAACTGTTTTTT.